The 23 T cell receptor beta chains listed next were all sequenced from one sample in a study of blood T cell repertoires in COVID-19. Profiled with immunoSEQ multiplex PCR; TCRdb holds only in-frame clones, not every one. Among fewer than 500,000 clones listed, around 87% were seen once. The sequencing sample was made of PBMCs or T cells enriched from blood (not recorded which). These receptors originate from a man aged 25 to 40 who had recovered from COVID-19.

This chain uses TRBV6-5 with TRBJ2-1, with D maybe TRBD2 (5 bases). The CDR3 totals 15 residues. Germline V gene data show CDR1 as MNHEY and CDR2 as SVGAGI. The ends were cut back, 2 bases at V and 6 bases at J, with 14 bases in the middle. The CDR3 DNA reads TGTGCCAGCAGTTACGGGAGCATCTCGGGCAATGAGCAGTTCTTC. It is translated as CASSYGSISGNEQFF.

In regard to this clone: The sample has other DNA sequences that encode this CDR3 too. The V call is TRBV7-9, the J call TRBJ1-1; D may be TRBD1 (5 bases). Germline CDR1 and CDR2: SEHNR and FQNEAQ (reference sequence). The CDR3 extends over 13 amino acids. Deletions cut 5 bases from V and 1 base from J, with 8 bases between. The CDR3 region is CASSPGGNTEAFF. CDR3 DNA sequence: TGTGCCAGCAGCCCCGGGGGGAACACTGAAGCTTTCTTT.

This chain links TRBV5-1 with TRBJ2-2; D remains ambiguous. The germline CDR1 and CDR2 sequences are SGHRS and YFSETQ. The ends were cut back, 6 bases at V and 0 bases at J, with 9 bases in the middle. The CDR3 contains 14 residues. In DNA, the CDR3 is TGCGCCAGCATCCTACAGCCGAACACCGGGGAGCTGTTTTTT. It yields the protein CASILQPNTGELFF.

The chain combines TRBV5-6 with TRBJ2-1; 11 bases align to TRBD2. The V segment lost 0 bases and the J segment 2 bases; nucleotides outside the gene matches: 4. The CDR3 consists of 17 residues. Germline V gene sequence: CDR1 SGHDT, CDR2 YYEEEE. CDR3 sequence reads: CASSLGGSGGAYNEQFF. The CDR3 nucleotides read TGTGCCAGCAGCTTGGGGGGTAGCGGGGGGGCCTACAATGAGCAGTTCTTC.

The V and J genes are TRBV7-2 and TRBJ1-2; TRBD1 aligns across 10 bases. V trimming: 5 bases; J trimming: 7 bases; junction bases outside the gene matches: 16. The CDR3 loop spans 17 amino acids. Germline loops: CDR1 SGHTA, CDR2 FQGNSA. The CDR3 spells CASSVRTGGGAVPGYTF. The DNA for the CDR3 is TGTGCCAGCAGCGTTAGGACAGGGGGAGGTGCCGTTCCTGGCTACACCTTC.

This rearrangement joins TRBV28 to TRBJ2-1, with 8 bases matching TRBD1. Per the germline V gene, CDR1 is MDHEN and CDR2 is SYDVKM. The CDR3 has 16 residues. Losses at the gene ends were 2 bases for V and 4 bases for J; bases not matched to a gene: 7. Here the CDR3 DNA reads TGTGCCAGCAGTTTAGGGCAGGGGGCTTTGTACAATGAGCAGTTCTTC. This translates into CASSLGQGALYNEQFF.

The gene calls are TRBV12-3 or TRBV12-4 and TRBJ1-1, with unresolved D. V lost 3 bases and J lost 6, with 8 bases in between. This CDR3 region has 12 residues. In DNA, the CDR3 is TGTGCCAGCAGTTTTCAGGTCGCTGAAGCTTTCTTT. This gives the protein CASSFQVAEAFF.

The chain links TRBV7-9 to TRBJ1-1; perhaps TRBD1 as D (5 bases). Germline CDR1 SEHNR, CDR2 FQNEAQ (reference sequence). Trimming took off 1 base at V and 3 bases at J, with 12 bases between the two ends. The CDR3 has 15 residues. The CDR3 spells CASSLGGPGDTEAFF. DNA for the CDR3: TGTGCCAGCAGCTTAGGGGGCCCGGGGGACACTGAAGCTTTCTTT.

CDR3 in amino acids: CASSLFGRGDNQPQHF. The CDR3 bases are TGTGCCAGCAGCTTGTTCGGCAGGGGGGACAATCAGCCCCAGCATTTT. The V and J genes are TRBV5-8 and TRBJ1-5; 7 bases are shared with TRBD1. The CDR3 extends over 16 amino acids. V gave up 1 base and J gave up 3 bases; unmatched junction bases: 7. Germline CDR1 and CDR2: SGHTS and YDEGEE.

In its sample, this clone was seen once. The V and J genes are TRBV27 and TRBJ2-2, with 9 bases matching TRBD1. The ends lost 5 bases at V and 6 bases at J; junction bases unmatched: 10. CDR3 length: 16 amino acids. Per germline, CDR1 MNHEY and CDR2 SMNVEV (reference sequence). This CDR3 reads CASSRPGQGGPGELFF. In DNA form, the CDR3 reads TGTGCCAGCAGTAGACCGGGACAGGGAGGTCCCGGGGAGCTGTTTTTT.

DNA of the CDR3: TGTGCTAGTGGTTTGGCGGTCGGGACAGGGAATTCACCCCTCCACTTT. Protein sequence: CASGLAVGTGNSPLHF. This rearrangement joins TRBV12-5 to TRBJ1-6; TRBD1 agrees at 9 bases. V was pared by 1 base and J by 7 bases, with 5 bases of the junction left unmatched. The CDR3 contains 16 residues. Germline assignment: CDR1 LGHNT and CDR2 FRNRAP. The full variable domain, with the rest looked up from reference TRBV12-5 and TRBJ1-6, is DARVTQTPRHKVTEMGQEVTMRCQPILGHNTVFWYRQTMMQGLELLAYFRNRAPLDDSGMPKDRFSAEMPDATLATLKIQPSEPRDSAVYFCASGLAVGTGNSPLHFGNGTRLTVT.

The V gene is TRBV7-2, the J gene TRBJ1-5, with 10 bases lining up with TRBD1. This CDR3 has 15 amino acids. With 4 bases clipped from V and 4 bases from J, the junction kept 4 bases outside the gene matches. Germline-derived CDR1 and CDR2 are SGHTA and FQGNSA. CDR3 region: CASSWTGGPNQPQHF. The CDR3 DNA follows: TGTGCCAGCAGCTGGACAGGGGGGCCTAATCAGCCCCAGCATTTT.

Comment on this clone: Other DNA sequences of this sample code for an identical CDR3. The chain employs TRBV19 and TRBJ1-3; D unresolved. This CDR3 contains 14 residues. Germline V gives CDR1 LNHDA, CDR2 SQIVND (reference sequence). V lost 2 bases, J lost 0 bases, and 5 bases lay in between. The DNA for the CDR3 is TGTGCCAGTAGTATATCCCTCTCTGGAAACACCATATATTTT. Translation gives CASSISLSGNTIYF.

The V gene is TRBV25-1, the J gene TRBJ1-1; 8 positions agree with TRBD1. Germline CDR1 is MGHDK and CDR2 is SYGVNS. This CDR3 contains 15 residues. V dropped 5 bases and J dropped 4; count of bases not matched to a gene: 9. CDR3 amino acids: CASSTLGQGPTEAFF. The CDR3 DNA sequence: TGTGCCAGCAGTACCCTCGGACAGGGCCCCACTGAAGCTTTCTTT.

The J gene is TRBJ1-3, the V gene TRBV11-2; D might be TRBD1 (5 bases). The CDR3 is 14 residues long. Trimming removed 5 bases from V and 3 bases from J, with 11 bases in between. Germline V lookup: CDR1 SGHAT, CDR2 FQNNGV. The CDR3 DNA follows: TGTGCCAGCAGCCCCGACAGTTTTGGAAACACCATATATTTT. Residues: CASSPDSFGNTIYF.

This chain connects TRBV6-5 to TRBJ2-2; 8 bases are shared with TRBD1. Germline CDR1 reads MNHEY; CDR2 reads SVGAGI. CDR3 length: 15 residues. V gave up 2 bases and J gave up 3 bases; unmatched junction bases: 2. The CDR3 nucleotides are TGTGCCAGCAGTTACGTGACAGGGGACACCGGGGAGCTGTTTTTT. Translated, it gives CASSYVTGDTGELFF.

The CDR3 DNA reads as TGTGCCAGCAGTGACGGGGGCGCAGAGTCACCCCTCCACTTT. This encodes CASSDGGAESPLHF. This chain links TRBV6-4 with TRBJ1-6; weak D call: TRBD1 (6 bases). This CDR3 region has 14 residues. V lost 2 bases and J 10 bases, leaving 12 bases between the germline ends. The germline CDR1 and CDR2 sequences are MRHNA and SNTAGT.

This sequence joins TRBV10-3 and TRBJ2-1; perhaps TRBD1 as D (6 bases). V dropped 9 bases and J dropped 10 bases, with 19 bases sitting between them. Per the germline V gene, CDR1 is ENHRY and CDR2 is SYGVKD. The CDR3 is 13 residues long. As DNA, the CDR3 is TGTGCCATTCGGACAGCCGCCGGGGAGGAGCAGTTCTTC. It encodes CAIRTAAGEEQFF.

This rearrangement joins TRBV9 to TRBJ2-7; tentative D call: TRBD1 (6 bases). CDR1 and CDR2 from the germline V gene are SGDLS and YYNGEE. The CDR3 contains 13 residues. With 3 bases removed from V and 3 bases from J, the gap between germline ends came to 10 bases. The CDR3 sequence is CASSDGQHYEQYF. The CDR3 DNA sequence: TGTGCCAGCAGCGACGGACAGCACTACGAGCAGTACTTC.

This sequence joins TRBV27 and TRBJ2-7; D may be TRBD1 (5 bases). This CDR3 has 15 amino acids. V lost 3 bases and J 3 bases, leaving 15 bases between the germline ends. CDR1 is MNHEY, CDR2 SMNVEV, per germline (reference sequence). CDR3 sequence: CASSFRGHPNYEQYF. For the CDR3, the DNA is TGTGCCAGCAGTTTTCGTGGACACCCCAACTACGAGCAGTACTTC.

V and J are TRBV23-1 and TRBJ1-6, with 9 bases identical to TRBD1. TRBV23-1 has ORF status, its function being uncertain. This CDR3 region has 15 residues. The junction had 8 bases not matched to a gene; V was cut back by 4 bases and J by 10 bases. DNA of the CDR3: TGCGCCAGCAGTCCTGGACAGGGGAGTAGGTCACCCCTCCACTTT. Translating it yields CASSPGQGSRSPLHF.

This chain uses TRBV7-2 with TRBJ1-4; the match to TRBD1 covers 10 bases. CDR1 is SGHTA and CDR2 is FQGNSA in the germline V gene. The trim removed 4 bases at V and 6 bases at J, leaving 8 bases unmatched. The CDR3 has 16 residues. The CDR3 sequence: CASSSLGQGFYEKLFF. In DNA form, the CDR3 reads TGTGCCAGCAGCTCCTTGGGACAGGGGTTTTATGAAAAACTGTTTTTT.

The rearrangement links TRBV4-1 to TRBJ1-1; 8 bases agree with TRBD1. From germline, CDR1 is MGHRA and CDR2 YSYEKL. The CDR3 sequence is 16 residues long. Unmatched junction bases numbered 10, after V lost 4 bases and J lost 3 bases. In nucleotides, the CDR3 is TGCGCCAGCAGCCCTACGGACAGGGTGATATACACTGAAGCTTTCTTT. Its protein product is CASSPTDRVIYTEAFF.